This T cell receptor (beta chain) was retrieved from a study of monozygotic twins with inflammatory bowel disease. From the 5' RACE reads, TCRdb lists one entry per CDR3 protein and no DNA. The sample totals fewer than 200,000 distinct CDR3 sequences. Looked up from germline, CDR1 is MNHEY and CDR2 is SVGEGT. CDR3 length equals 14 residues. The sequencing input was blood. The sequence was obtained from a human donor with ulcerative colitis or Crohn's disease, or a healthy co-twin of an affected twin (not recorded which). This chain connects TRBV6-2 or TRBV6-3 to TRBJ1-2; TCRdb calls TRBD1, which cannot be checked without DNA. Here the CDR3 reads CASSNLRVNYGYTF.